This T cell receptor beta chain appears in the sequencing data of a study of T cell responses to AZD1222 COVID-19 vaccine listed by TCRdb under 2021. A note on the overall study: AZD1222 recipients with second doses at about 4 weeks or about 12 weeks were pooled, because spike-specific TCR depth and breadth did not differ between schedules. Trial participants were enrolled into age subgroups of 18-55, 56-69 and 70-plus years, which contained around 140, 26 and 57 TCR-sequenced participants, respectively. A total of just over 230 trial participants underwent TCR sequencing, of whom roughly 210 had received two doses of AZD1222 and approximately 26 had received two doses of the MenACWY control vaccine.

The CDR3 regions of human TCRbeta chains were analyzed by immunosequencing. In the original analysis: Repertoire TCRs were matched against a reference library of SARS-CoV-2-specific TCRs generated with the MIRA antigen-specificity platform. Breadth meant the fraction of unique TCRs that were SARS-CoV-2-associated, whereas depth meant the fraction of total T cells that were SARS-CoV-2-associated. Using the MIRA data, every spike-specific TCR was mapped to the spike region that the TCR reacted to and assigned to either a CD4 or a CD8 class. Log10-transformed breadth and depth values were compared by one-way ANOVA with Sidak's multiple comparisons tests. The immuneACCESS repertoire file appears here via TCRdb, limited to in-frame rearrangements. These files lack a portion of the clones; in checked studies, under half of the deficit traces to unresolved V genes, and the cause of the others is not known. The V and J calls and clone size were taken over from that table, and D and trimming were inferred from the DNA. A total of 95,000 to 150,000 clones appear in this sample, around 91% of them only once. The top ten constitute around 1.7% of the sample.

Sequences SGHVS (CDR1) and FNYEAQ (CDR2) are obtained from the germline V gene. V loses 0 bases, J loses 6 bases, and the germline ends lie 5 bases apart. The CDR3 numbers 13 residues from cysteine through phenylalanine. The CDR3 DNA has 39 bases and is translated from base 1. Study-wide conclusions, independent of this receptor: Vaccine-associated CD4 TCRs spanned the whole spike protein, with dominant responses in regions 160-218 and 743-854. Conclusions about previously exposed vaccinees are limited, since just six or seven AZD1222 recipients were seropositive for SARS-CoV-2 at baseline. A significant rise in spike-specific TCR breadth and depth was observed after two AZD1222 doses relative to day 0 and relative to MenACWY recipients. Most participants were white British and females outnumbered males, and the authors suggested that clonal diversity may have been underestimated. In the small 56-69-year group, the increase in depth fell short of significance, most likely because of low power. Epitopes outside the regions mutated in the B.1.351 and B.1.1.7 variants were reportedly recognized by nearly half of the unique spike-specific TCRs. Because no samples from the day 14 peak response were available, repertoires could be characterized only after the peak T cell response.

This clone was seen once. No cognate antigen has been identified for it. No qualities accompany the bases; no much larger clone lies one base away. The sample's time point label is to be understood as: baseline before first vaccination. Vaccinee samples came from UK trials COV001 and COV002, including a single-blind randomized controlled phase 2/3 trial of AZD1222 (ChAdOx1 nCoV-19) in healthy adults. For TCRbeta chain sequencing, PBMC samples from trial participants were taken at day 0 and at day 28 after the second dose. The receptor's source is an adult in good health. This specimen was peripheral blood, taken on day 0 of AZD1222 vaccination. The chain is encoded by TRBV7-6 joined to TRBJ2-2; no D gene call is confident. The nucleotides read TGTGCCAGCAGCTTAGCGCCTCCCGGGGAGCTGTTTTTT. The encoded protein is CASSLAPPGELFF.